A single sample is the source of the 10 T cell receptor beta chains below, sequenced in a study of response to subunit inactivated influenza vaccine (dated by TCRdb to the late 2010s). The library was generated by RT-PCR. The reads were generated on an Illumina HiSeq 2500. TCRdb trimmed public reads at Q25 via fastp, called clones via MiXCR and kept in-frame beta chains. Here each entry gathers all rows of one CDR3 protein and keeps the most common genes and DNA. Across this sample there are approximately 500,000 distinct CDR3 sequences, with 14% seen only once. The top ten hold 11% of the sample. The sample consisted of PBMCs from blood, taken roughly 13 days after vaccination. Receptors were obtained from a middle-aged man who received an inactivated influenza vaccine. Donor details come from another sample of the same person, matched by shared clones.

This clonotype was observed a few times. V is TRBV3-1 and J is TRBJ2-2, with D possibly matching TRBD2 (5 bases). CDR3 size: 15 residues. CDR1 and CDR2 (germline): LGHDT, YNNKEL (reference sequence). Between the trimmed V and J ends, which lost 5 bases and 3 bases, there was a span of 13 bases. In DNA, the CDR3 is TGTGCCAGCAGCTCCCCCTTGGGAGACACCGGGGAGCTGTTTTTT. Residues: CASSSPLGDTGELFF.

The chain links TRBV12-3 or TRBV12-4 to TRBJ2-1; 10 positions match TRBD2. With V trimmed by 6 bases and J by 3 bases, 5 bases remained unmatched. The CDR3 totals 15 residues. The CDR3 bases are TGTGCCAGCAGGGTAGCGGGGGGAAACTACAATGAGCAGTTCTTC. Protein: CASRVAGGNYNEQFF.

The V gene is TRBV12-3 or TRBV12-4, the J gene TRBJ1-6, with D possibly matching TRBD1 (5 bases). The CDR3 is 15 amino acids. V was cut by 3 bases and J by 7 bases, with 13 bases left in between. The CDR3, as DNA: TGTGCCAGCAGTTTGGACCAGGGAGGGAATTCACCCCTCCACTTT. This encodes CASSLDQGGNSPLHF.

Ten or more counts support this clonotype. The junction departs from germline at one end; a sequencing error may be responsible. This chain links TRBV5-1 with TRBJ2-7; TRBD1 is a possible D gene (7 bases). The V gene's germline CDR1 is SGHRS and CDR2 YFSETQ. CDR3 size: 14 residues. The chain's CDR3 is CASSLGGGTYEQYF. As DNA, the CDR3 is TGTGCCAGCAGCCTTGGAGGGGGCACCTACGAGCAGTACTTC.

The CDR3 nucleotides read TGTGCCATCAGTGAGTCGGGACAGGGCAGGAATGAGCAGTTCTTC. This sequence encodes CAISESGQGRNEQFF. V gene TRBV10-3 combines with J gene TRBJ2-1, with 9 bases lining up with TRBD1. In germline, CDR1 is ENHRY, CDR2 SYGVKD. J was trimmed by 7 bases and V by 0 bases; bases with no gene match: 4. The length of the CDR3 is 15 residues.

This clonotype was seen only a few times. This chain links TRBV12-3 or TRBV12-4 with TRBJ1-5; no definite D call. This CDR3 is built from 14 residues. V was trimmed by 2 bases and J by 4 bases, leaving 9 bases between them. The CDR3 nucleotides are TGTGCCAGCAGTTTAATAGGGTCGAATCAGCCCCAGCATTTT. Amino acids: CASSLIGSNQPQHF.

With regard to this clonotype: Since a much larger clone is just one base distant, this may be a read error. J is TRBJ2-3 and V is TRBV12-3 or TRBV12-4; 9 bases are shared with TRBD1. V lost 6 bases, J lost 4 bases, and 5 bases stayed unmatched. The CDR3 covers 14 residues. CDR3 in amino acids: CASSQGQGSDTQYF. The CDR3 DNA is TGTGCCAGCAGCCAGGGACAGGGATCAGATACGCAGTATTTT.

This clonotype has a handful of counts. This rearrangement joins TRBV12-3 or TRBV12-4 to TRBJ2-1; unclear D gene. V lost 7 bases and J 4 bases, leaving 17 bases between the germline ends. The CDR3 runs to 15 residues. CDR3: CASIPGPAKYNEQFF. In DNA form, the CDR3 reads TGTGCCAGCATTCCGGGCCCGGCCAAATACAATGAGCAGTTCTTC.

This chain uses TRBV5-1 with TRBJ2-5; 10 bases agree with TRBD1. Germline V lookup: CDR1 SGHRS, CDR2 YFSETQ. CDR3 length equals 16 residues. Trimming removed 4 bases from V and 3 bases from J; junction bases left unmatched: 9. The CDR3 loop is CASSLGPGTGEETQYF. DNA of the CDR3: TGCGCCAGCAGCCTTGGGCCCGGGACAGGGGAAGAGACCCAGTACTTC.

The V gene is TRBV29-1, the J gene TRBJ1-1; D gene uncertain. The length of the CDR3 is 13 residues. The germline V gene encodes CDR1 SQVTM and CDR2 ANQGSEA. The germline V and J ends were trimmed by 3 bases and 1 base, with 9 bases remaining between them. The CDR3 DNA sequence: TGCAGCGTTGATCTTTGGGAGAACACTGAAGCTTTCTTT. This translates into CSVDLWENTEAFF.